The 28 T cell receptor beta chains reported below all come from one sample, sequenced in a study of blood T cell repertoires in COVID-19. TCRdb's copy holds only in-frame clones and misses some; the assay was immunoSEQ multiplex PCR. The sample contains roughly 69,000 clones, roughly four fifths of which appear only once. Material for sequencing was peripheral blood. The receptors were sampled from a man aged 50-59 years with COVID-19, enrolled during active disease.

V gene TRBV6-5 combines with J gene TRBJ1-2, with 8 bases lining up with TRBD1. Germline V gives CDR1 MNHEY, CDR2 SVGAGI. V trimming: 2 bases; J trimming: 7 bases; junction bases outside the gene matches: 9. The CDR3 contains 15 residues. The CDR3 region is CASSYPGQGGLGYTF. The CDR3 coding sequence is TGTGCCAGCAGTTACCCCGGACAGGGAGGTCTTGGCTACACCTTC.

V usage is TRBV10-3 and J usage is TRBJ1-2, with D maybe TRBD1 (6 bases). The CDR3 is made up of 13 amino acids. Germline V gene sequence: CDR1 ENHRY, CDR2 SYGVKD. The ends were cut back, 6 bases at V and 5 bases at J, with 13 bases in the middle. The CDR3 sequence is CAIRLQGLYGYTF. The CDR3 bases are TGTGCCATCAGACTACAGGGATTATATGGCTACACCTTC.

V is TRBV13 and J is TRBJ2-5; no firm D call. The CDR3 sequence is 13 residues long. Germline V gene lookup returns CDR1 PRHDT and CDR2 FYEKMQ (reference sequence). V was shortened by 0 bases and J by 3 bases, with 5 bases between the two germline ends. CDR3 nucleotide sequence: TGTGCCAGCAGCTTAGGTCTTGAAGAGACCCAGTACTTC. This sequence encodes CASSLGLEETQYF.

The CDR3 region has the DNA TGTGCCAGCAGCTTAGCTAGGAACACTGAAGCTTTCTTT. The encoded protein is CASSLARNTEAFF. The chain carries TRBV7-2 and TRBJ1-1; D call uncertain. The CDR3 consists of 13 residues. CDR1 and CDR2 (germline): SGHTA, FQGNSA. Trimming pared 0 bases from V and 1 base from J, leaving 3 bases between.

This rearrangement joins TRBV18 to TRBJ2-3, with D possibly matching TRBD2 (7 bases). Trimming pared 6 bases from V and 6 bases from J, leaving 19 bases between. Germline V gives CDR1 KGHSH, CDR2 LQKENI. This CDR3 has 15 residues. The CDR3 DNA reads as TGTGCCAGCTCCCAGAGCACGGGGGGCGCGGATACGCAGTATTTT. Translated, it gives CASSQSTGGADTQYF.

The V gene is TRBV2, the J gene TRBJ1-5, with 7 bases that match TRBD1. This CDR3 is built from 16 residues. V trimming: 4 bases; J trimming: 0 bases; junction bases outside the gene matches: 6. Germline CDR1 reads SNHLY; CDR2 reads FYNNEI. CDR3 residues: CASSGPGTDSNQPQHF. CDR3 nucleotides: TGTGCCAGCAGTGGTCCCGGGACAGATAGCAATCAGCCCCAGCATTTT. The variable domain in full, completed from reference TRBV2 and TRBJ1-5, reads EPEVTQTPSHQVTQMGQEVILRCVPISNHLYFYWYRQILGQKVEFLVSFYNNEISEKSEIFDDQFSVERPDGSNFTLKIRSTKLEDSAMYFCASSGPGTDSNQPQHFGDGTRLSIL.

This chain links TRBV9 with TRBJ2-3, with 14 bases aligning to TRBD2. CDR3 length equals 17 residues. V trimming: 0 bases; J trimming: 6 bases; junction bases outside the gene matches: 6. CDR1 SGDLS and CDR2 YYNGEE come from the germline V gene. CDR3 residues: CASSVVGTSGGGDTQYF. The DNA of the CDR3 is TGTGCCAGCAGCGTAGTGGGGACTAGCGGGGGCGGGGATACGCAGTATTTT.

The chain couples TRBV10-3 to TRBJ2-3; D perhaps matches TRBD2 (6 bases). This CDR3 has 16 residues. Germline assignment: CDR1 ENHRY and CDR2 SYGVKD. Deletions cut 4 bases from V and 1 base from J, with 15 bases between. The CDR3 loop reads CAISVRSSVGTDTQYF. CDR3 nucleotides: TGTGCCATCAGTGTCCGCTCTAGCGTCGGCACAGATACGCAGTATTTT.

V is TRBV29-1 and J is TRBJ2-1; 10 nucleotides agree with TRBD2. Germline values: CDR1 SQVTM, CDR2 ANQGSEA. CDR3 size: 13 residues. V trimming: 7 bases; J trimming: 4 bases; junction bases outside the gene matches: 4. The CDR3 DNA reads TGCAGCGCCACTAGCGGGGTATACAATGAGCAGTTCTTC. This translates into CSATSGVYNEQFF.

The chain uses TRBV5-1 and TRBJ1-2, with TRBD1 matching 9 bases. This CDR3 comprises 20 residues. Germline-derived CDR1 and CDR2 are SGHRS and YFSETQ. Losses at the gene ends were 0 bases for V and 7 bases for J; bases not matched to a gene: 22. CDR3 protein: CASSLDGYAPGTGTRSGYTF. CDR3 coding DNA: TGCGCCAGCAGCTTGGACGGTTATGCCCCCGGGACAGGGACTCGGTCTGGCTACACCTTC.

The chain employs TRBV6-5 and TRBJ2-3; D remains ambiguous. From germline, CDR1 is MNHEY and CDR2 SVGAGI. This CDR3 comprises 13 residues. Between the trimmed V and J ends, which lost 6 bases and 3 bases, there was a span of 10 bases. The CDR3 coding sequence is TGTGCCAGCAGATCGGTACTAACAGATACGCAGTATTTT. It is translated as CASRSVLTDTQYF.

V is TRBV4-1 and J is TRBJ1-1; D unresolved. The CDR3 covers 15 residues. Trimming pared 3 bases from V and 3 bases from J, leaving 14 bases between. Germline loops: CDR1 MGHRA, CDR2 YSYEKL. The CDR3, as DNA: TGCGCCAGCAGCCACACCTTCGACACCGACACTGAAGCTTTCTTT. This translates into CASSHTFDTDTEAFF.

This sequence joins TRBV7-2 and TRBJ1-5; 7 bases fit TRBD1. Germline CDR1 reads SGHTA; CDR2 reads FQGNSA. The CDR3 extends over 14 amino acids. J lost 2 bases, V lost 5 bases, and 3 bases had no gene match. CDR3 residues: CASSPTGGNQPQHF. The DNA of the CDR3 is TGTGCCAGCAGCCCAACAGGGGGCAATCAGCCCCAGCATTTT.

V and J are TRBV7-9 and TRBJ2-2; 9 nucleotides align to TRBD2. The V gene's germline CDR1 is SEHNR and CDR2 FQNEAQ (reference sequence). This CDR3 has 16 residues. J gave up 0 bases and V 4 bases, and 3 bases lay outside the gene matches. CDR3: CASSSLAGANTGELFF. DNA for the CDR3: TGTGCCAGCAGCTCATTAGCGGGGGCGAACACCGGGGAGCTGTTTTTT.

V and J are TRBV9 and TRBJ2-7, with TRBD2 identical over 8 bases. J was trimmed by 7 bases and V by 4 bases; bases with no gene match: 13. The CDR3 runs 15 residues. CDR1 is SGDLS and CDR2 is YYNGEE in the germline V gene. CDR3 residues: CASSPGGGALKEQYF. The CDR3 DNA reads TGTGCCAGCAGCCCCGGGGGGGGCGCACTAAAGGAGCAGTACTTC.

V is TRBV19 and J is TRBJ1-3; D unclear. Looked up from germline, CDR1 is LNHDA and CDR2 is SQIVND (reference sequence). V was trimmed by 5 bases and J by 0 bases, leaving 11 bases between them. There are 15 residues in the CDR3. CDR3 in amino acids: CASSSRELSGNTIYF. Written as DNA, the CDR3 is TGTGCCAGTAGTTCCCGGGAACTCTCTGGAAACACCATATATTTT.

The chain couples TRBV7-2 to TRBJ2-7; 10 positions match TRBD1. CDR1 SGHTA and CDR2 FQGNSA come from the germline V gene. The CDR3 loop spans 14 amino acids. Trimming removed 6 bases from V and 4 bases from J; junction bases left unmatched: 6. The DNA of the CDR3 is TGTGCCAGCAGACCCGACAGGGGGCCATACGAGCAGTACTTC. Translation gives CASRPDRGPYEQYF. Full variable domain (rest looked up from reference TRBV7-2 and TRBJ2-7): GAGVSQSPSNKVTEKGKDVELRCDPISGHTALYWYRQSLGQGLEFLIYFQGNSAPDKSGLPSDRFSAERTGGSVSTLTIQRTQQEDSAVYLCASRPDRGPYEQYFGPGTRLTVT.

The chain uses TRBV6-2 or TRBV6-3 and TRBJ1-1; D remains ambiguous. Trimming stripped 4 bases from V and 3 bases from J, with 12 bases between. Germline V gene data show CDR1 as MNHEY and CDR2 as SVGEGT. The CDR3 totals 14 residues. The CDR3 DNA is TGTGCCAGCAGTTTGCTGAGGGCTGACACTGAAGCTTTCTTT. Its translation: CASSLLRADTEAFF.

This clone has just one count. The chain employs TRBV5-4 and TRBJ1-3; the D is unclear. Trimming cost V 4 bases and J 4 bases, with 18 bases left between them. Germline assignment: CDR1 SGHNT and CDR2 YYREEE (reference sequence). The CDR3 consists of 16 residues. CDR3: CASSPSTGVLGNTIYF. In nucleotides, the CDR3 is TGTGCCAGCAGCCCTTCAACGGGAGTTTTGGGAAACACCATATATTTT.

The genes are TRBV9 and TRBJ1-2; D gene uncertain. The CDR3 length is 14 residues. Germline lookup yields CDR1 SGDLS and CDR2 YYNGEE. Deletions cut 5 bases from V and 4 bases from J, with 15 bases between. The CDR3 DNA reads TGTGCCAGCAGTTTGGACTGGGAACCCTATGGCTACACCTTC. Translated: CASSLDWEPYGYTF. Drawing the rest from reference TRBV9 and TRBJ1-2, the complete variable domain is DSGVTQTPKHLITATGQRVTLRCSPRSGDLSVYWYQQSLDQGLQFLIQYYNGEERAKGNILERFSAQQFPDLHSELNLSSLELGDSALYFCASSLDWEPYGYTFGSGTRLTVV.

The gene calls are TRBV10-3 and TRBJ2-7; TRBD2 matches at 11 bases. The length of the CDR3 is 19 residues. V lost 3 bases and J lost 5; bases outside the gene matches: 18. Germline V lookup: CDR1 ENHRY, CDR2 SYGVKD. CDR3 sequence (DNA): TGTGCCATCAGTGACCCCTTGGGACTGACTAGCGGGGTAATCAACGAGCAGTACTTC. The encoded protein is CAISDPLGLTSGVINEQYF.

V gene TRBV5-4 combines with J gene TRBJ1-1; D may be TRBD1 (5 bases). This CDR3 region has 18 residues. Trimming removed 0 bases from V and 2 bases from J, with 20 bases in between. In germline, CDR1 is SGHNT, CDR2 YYREEE (reference sequence). The CDR3 sequence is CASSLALHRREINTEAFF. The CDR3 nucleotides read TGTGCCAGCAGCTTGGCCCTTCACAGGAGAGAGATAAACACTGAAGCTTTCTTT.

The V and J genes are TRBV4-2 and TRBJ2-7; TRBD1 might be the D (6 bases). V was trimmed by 0 bases and J by 2 bases, leaving 11 bases between them. Germline V gene sequence: CDR1 LGHNA, CDR2 YNFKEQ. The CDR3 has 15 amino acids. This CDR3 reads CASSQDLYRAYEQYF. CDR3 coding DNA: TGTGCCAGCAGCCAAGACTTGTACAGGGCCTACGAGCAGTACTTC.

This chain connects TRBV4-1 to TRBJ2-7; D uncertain. Germline loops: CDR1 MGHRA, CDR2 YSYEKL. The CDR3 totals 14 residues. V lost 1 base and J lost 9, with 16 bases in between. This chain's CDR3 is CASSQVSAGGGQYF. The CDR3 coding sequence is TGCGCCAGCAGCCAAGTTTCGGCCGGCGGTGGGCAGTACTTC.

The chain joins TRBV5-1 to TRBJ2-3; 7 nucleotides align to TRBD1. V trimming: 3 bases; J trimming: 2 bases; junction bases outside the gene matches: 3. CDR3 length: 14 amino acids. The germline CDR1 and CDR2 sequences are SGHRS and YFSETQ. CDR3 DNA sequence: TGCGCCAGCAGCTGGACAGGCCACACAGATACGCAGTATTTT. This gives the protein CASSWTGHTDTQYF.

The V and J genes are TRBV5-4 and TRBJ2-7, with TRBD2 matching over 9 bases. The V gene end was trimmed by 2 bases and the J gene end by 3 bases; junction bases not matched to a gene: 12. Germline V gives CDR1 SGHNT, CDR2 YYREEE (reference sequence). CDR3 size: 17 residues. CDR3 coding DNA: TGTGCCAGCAGCTTTCGAGTGGGGAGCGGGGGGAACTACGAGCAGTACTTC. Translated: CASSFRVGSGGNYEQYF.

This clone was counted only a few times. The chain uses TRBV7-2 and TRBJ2-5; the D gene is possibly TRBD2 (5 bases). Germline CDR1 and CDR2: SGHTA and FQGNSA. The CDR3 spans 15 residues. V dropped 4 bases and J dropped 5 bases, with 17 bases sitting between them. CDR3 region: CASSSDTSMLETQYF. The CDR3 DNA is TGTGCCAGCAGCTCCGACACTAGTATGTTGGAGACCCAGTACTTC.

This chain connects TRBV10-3 to TRBJ1-1, with 12 nucleotides matching TRBD1. Germline V gives CDR1 ENHRY, CDR2 SYGVKD. The CDR3 consists of 17 residues. The V segment lost 10 bases and the J segment 3 bases; nucleotides outside the gene matches: 15. The CDR3 sequence is CATFGRDRGLSDTEAFF. CDR3 DNA: TGTGCCACTTTTGGCCGGGACAGGGGGCTTTCGGACACTGAAGCTTTCTTT.